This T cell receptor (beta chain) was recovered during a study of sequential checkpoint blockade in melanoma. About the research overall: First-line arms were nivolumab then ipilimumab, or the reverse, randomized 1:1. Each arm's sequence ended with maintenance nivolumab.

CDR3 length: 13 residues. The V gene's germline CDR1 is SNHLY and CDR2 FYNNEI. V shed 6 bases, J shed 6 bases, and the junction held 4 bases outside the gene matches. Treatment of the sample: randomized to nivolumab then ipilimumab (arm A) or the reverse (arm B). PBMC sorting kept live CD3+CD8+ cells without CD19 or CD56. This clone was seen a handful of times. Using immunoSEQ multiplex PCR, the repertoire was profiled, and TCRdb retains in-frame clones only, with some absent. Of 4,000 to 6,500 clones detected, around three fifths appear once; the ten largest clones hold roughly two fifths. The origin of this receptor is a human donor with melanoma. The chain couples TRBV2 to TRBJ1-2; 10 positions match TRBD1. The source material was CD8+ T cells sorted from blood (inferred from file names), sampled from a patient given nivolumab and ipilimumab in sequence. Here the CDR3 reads CASRGTGENGYTF. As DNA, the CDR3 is TGTGCCAGCAGAGGGACAGGGGAGAATGGCTACACCTTC.